One sample yielded the 9 T cell receptor beta chains listed below, sequenced in a study of blood T cell repertoires in COVID-19. Profiling relied on immunoSEQ multiplex PCR, and the TCRdb table lists in-frame clones only, not all of them. This table has about 300,000 clones, just over 85% appearing once. The source material was PBMCs or T cells enriched from blood (not recorded which). The receptor set was obtained from a woman aged 18-35 years who had recovered from COVID-19.

The chain couples TRBV2 to TRBJ2-5, with 8 bases that match TRBD2. In germline, CDR1 is SNHLY, CDR2 FYNNEI. V lost 1 base, J lost 5 bases, and 6 bases stayed unmatched. This CDR3 region has 15 residues. The CDR3, as DNA: TGTGCCAGCAGTGAAGGGGGGACTAGTCGGGAGACCCAGTACTTC. Its protein product is CASSEGGTSRETQYF.

V and J are TRBV7-8 and TRBJ1-2; 9 bases are a match to TRBD1. Germline V gene data show CDR1 as SGHVS and CDR2 as FQNEAQ. The V segment lost 3 bases and the J segment 11 bases; nucleotides outside the gene matches: 10. This CDR3 contains 14 residues. This chain's CDR3 is CASSLEGQGSPYTF. In DNA form, the CDR3 reads TGTGCCAGCAGCTTGGAAGGACAGGGGTCGCCTTACACCTTC.

The chain joins TRBV11-2 to TRBJ2-5; 9 positions match TRBD2. The J segment lost 4 bases and the V segment lost 5 bases, leaving 14 bases of the junction unmatched. The germline gives CDR1 SGHAT, CDR2 FQNNGV. CDR3 length: 17 residues. CDR3 bases: TGTGCCAGCAGCCACCCCCGGCTAGCGGGGAGAAGAGAGACCCAGTACTTC. Translating gives CASSHPRLAGRRETQYF.

V gene TRBV6-5 combines with J gene TRBJ2-7; D remains unclear. The CDR3 covers 15 residues. V was cut by 0 bases and J by 3 bases, with 12 bases left in between. CDR1 is MNHEY, CDR2 SVGAGI, per germline. The CDR3 DNA reads TGTGCCAGCAGTTACTCAGGCGGAGACGGCTACGAGCAGTACTTC. Its translation: CASSYSGGDGYEQYF.

The CDR3 DNA reads TGTGCCAGCTCAAAGGGGGATGGCTACACCTTC. Amino acid sequence: CASSKGDGYTF. This chain joins TRBV2 and TRBJ1-2, with D possibly matching TRBD1 (6 bases). V lost 8 bases and J lost 6, with 10 bases in between. The CDR3 extends over 11 amino acids. The germline V gene has CDR1 SNHLY and CDR2 FYNNEI.

The genes are TRBV5-3 and TRBJ1-2, with TRBD1 matching over 8 bases. TRBV5-3 is treated as an ORF (open reading frame) with a function not yet certain. V lost 1 base to trimming and J lost 2 bases; unmatched junction nucleotides: 10. This CDR3 comprises 17 residues. The CDR3 region is CARSLRSTGGGNYGYTF. DNA for the CDR3: TGTGCCAGAAGCTTGCGGAGTACAGGGGGTGGGAACTATGGCTACACCTTC.

V usage is TRBV18 and J usage is TRBJ1-4, with no clear D. The germline V and J ends were trimmed by 1 base and 0 bases, with 6 bases remaining between them. The CDR3 is 15 amino acids. The germline gives CDR1 KGHSH, CDR2 LQKENI. The CDR3 sequence: CASSPRSPTNEKLFF. CDR3 nucleotide sequence: TGTGCCAGCTCACCACGGAGTCCAACTAATGAAAAACTGTTTTTT.

The table lists this clone with a few counts. The chain links TRBV28 to TRBJ1-5; 8 nucleotides align to TRBD1. Germline V gives CDR1 MDHEN, CDR2 SYDVKM. The CDR3 runs 14 residues. The V and J ends lost 5 bases and 9 bases, in that order; junction bases with no gene match: 9. The CDR3 DNA is TGTGCCAGCAGTCCCTCTTCCGGACAGGGGCCCCAGCATTTT. Protein product: CASSPSSGQGPQHF.

The chain combines TRBV9 with TRBJ2-5; possible D gene TRBD1, 5 bases. The CDR3 is 15 residues long. CDR1 is SGDLS, CDR2 YYNGEE, per germline. Trimming removed 0 bases at V and 1 base at J, with 10 bases between. The CDR3 protein is CASSVDRGGQETQYF. The DNA for the CDR3 is TGTGCCAGCAGCGTAGATAGGGGTGGCCAAGAGACCCAGTACTTC.